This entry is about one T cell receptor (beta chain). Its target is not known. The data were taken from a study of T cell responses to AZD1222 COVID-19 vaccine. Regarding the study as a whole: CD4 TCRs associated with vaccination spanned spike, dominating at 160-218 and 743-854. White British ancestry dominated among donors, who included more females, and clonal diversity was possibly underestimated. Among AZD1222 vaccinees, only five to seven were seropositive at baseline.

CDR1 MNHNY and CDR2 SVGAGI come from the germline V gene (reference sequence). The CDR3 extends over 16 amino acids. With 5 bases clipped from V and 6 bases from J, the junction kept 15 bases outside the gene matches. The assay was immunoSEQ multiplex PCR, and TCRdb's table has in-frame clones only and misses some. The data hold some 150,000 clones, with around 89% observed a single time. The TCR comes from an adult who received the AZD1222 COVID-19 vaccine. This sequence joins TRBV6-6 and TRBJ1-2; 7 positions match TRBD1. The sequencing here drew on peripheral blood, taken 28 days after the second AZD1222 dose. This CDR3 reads CASSPGGAVWFDGYTF. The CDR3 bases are TGTGCCAGCAGTCCAGGGGGGGCCGTTTGGTTCGATGGCTACACCTTC.